This TCR beta chain appears in the sequencing data of a study of identical twins (dated by TCRdb to 2015 to 2016). Concerning the study at large: To test whether fetal clonotypes persist, this study deep-sequenced TCR alpha and beta repertoires from monozygotic twins, from unrelated adults of various ages, and from cord blood. To rule out contamination, replicate twin experiments were performed at different times with different library preparation protocols. Broader findings and caveats from the paper: Invariant T cells such as MAIT and iNKT could partly confound zero-insertion analyses, though diverse VJ usage argued against this for most clonotypes. Recombination models systematically underestimated out-of-frame TCR alpha sharing in monozygotic twins but agreed with sharing between unrelated individuals. Fewer insertions were carried by abundant cord blood beta clonotypes, a similar but weaker trend appeared in young adult naive repertoires, and no such trend appeared in memory repertoires. Out-of-frame TCR alpha sequences shared between twins showed an excess of low generation-probability sequences compared with coincidental sharing between unrelated individuals. Because the same donors could not be followed over many years, the conclusions relied on cross-sectional statistical analysis. A weaker excess of twin sharing was found in beta out-of-frame sequences because the signal-to-noise ratio was lowered by fewer shared sequences.

Its CDR3 holds 14 amino acids, cysteine through phenylalanine. Of all the DNA, just the CDR3 is kept, 42 bases in frame from base 1. V gives up 6 bases and J gives up 1 base, and the segment between their germline ends measures 12 bases. CDR1 SNHLY and CDR2 FYNNEI are derived from the germline V gene. Every donor was a healthy Caucasian. Libraries were built with 5' RACE. Sequencing instrument: Illumina HiSeq 2000. Template switching introduced a universal primer binding site; the final cDNA contained a unique molecular identifier, enabling accurate counting of TCR cDNA molecules. Specific primers in the conserved constant-segment region were used to synthesize first-strand cDNA for the TCR alpha and beta chains. To control for contamination, every cDNA library carried two barcodes: a SMART-Mk sample barcode plus Illumina barcodes. TruSeq adapter sequences along with Illumina sample barcodes were introduced in two successive PCR steps. The Illumina HiSeq platform was used with custom primers to sequence TCR alpha and beta cDNA libraries. The paper's processing steps were these. MiGEC processed the raw reads to extract unique molecular identifiers, while MiXCR was used to determine the CDR3 positions. Recombination models were inferred per individual with the repgenHMM and IGoR tools using an EM algorithm. The tcR package in R was used for shared clonotype analysis, with sharing normalized by the product of cloneset sizes. To study raw recombination without the effects of thymic and clonal selection, out-of-frame nonproductive sequences were analyzed. TCRdb reworked the public reads: Q25 trimming with fastp, MiXCR clone assembly, productive beta chains retained. Rows are unified per CDR3 protein, each entry keeping the most common DNA and genes. The V and J calls were determined by TCRdb, not by the authors. The sample table contains 1,800,000 or so distinct CDR3 sequences; only one count was recorded for about 31% of them. The top ten clonotypes cover over 0.25% of the sample.

Notes on this clonotype: What this receptor recognizes is not known. There are no base qualities to consult, and no much larger clone falls within one base.

The source material was cord blood. This receptor was obtained from a newborn girl in good health. The V gene is TRBV2 and the J gene is TRBJ2-5; the D gene is possibly TRBD1, with 6 bases matching. The sequenced DNA: TGTGCCAGCAGAAAGACAGGCCCCCAAGAGACCCAGTACTTC. This gives the protein CASRKTGPQETQYF. With the portions outside the CDR3 filled from the reference TRBV2 and TRBJ2-5 genes, the complete variable region becomes EPEVTQTPSHQVTQMGQEVILRCVPISNHLYFYWYRQILGQKVEFLVSFYNNEISEKSEIFDDQFSVERPDGSNFTLKIRSTKLEDSAMYFCASRKTGPQETQYFGPGTRLLVL.